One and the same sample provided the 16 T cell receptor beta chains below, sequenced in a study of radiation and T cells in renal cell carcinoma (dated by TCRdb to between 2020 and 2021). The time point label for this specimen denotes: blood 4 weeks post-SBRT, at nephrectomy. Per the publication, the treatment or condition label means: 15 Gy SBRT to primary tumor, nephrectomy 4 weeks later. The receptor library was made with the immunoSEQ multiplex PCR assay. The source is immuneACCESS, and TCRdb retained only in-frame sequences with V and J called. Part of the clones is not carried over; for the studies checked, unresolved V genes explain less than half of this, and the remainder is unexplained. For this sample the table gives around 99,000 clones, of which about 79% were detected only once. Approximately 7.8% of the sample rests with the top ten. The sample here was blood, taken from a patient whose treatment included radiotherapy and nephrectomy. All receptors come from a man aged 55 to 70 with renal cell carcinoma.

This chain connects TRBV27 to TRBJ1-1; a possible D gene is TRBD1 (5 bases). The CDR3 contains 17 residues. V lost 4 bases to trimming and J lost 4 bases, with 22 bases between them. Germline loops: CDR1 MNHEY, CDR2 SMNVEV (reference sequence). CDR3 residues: CASSWGRGPRQFTEAFF. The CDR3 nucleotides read TGTGCCAGCAGTTGGGGTCGTGGGCCGCGACAGTTCACTGAAGCTTTCTTT.

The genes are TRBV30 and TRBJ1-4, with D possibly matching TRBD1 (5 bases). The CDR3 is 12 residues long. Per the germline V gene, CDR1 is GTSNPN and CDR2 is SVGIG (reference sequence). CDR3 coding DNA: TGTGCTTGGGGGATGAAGTATGAAAAACTGTTTTTT. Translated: CAWGMKYEKLFF.

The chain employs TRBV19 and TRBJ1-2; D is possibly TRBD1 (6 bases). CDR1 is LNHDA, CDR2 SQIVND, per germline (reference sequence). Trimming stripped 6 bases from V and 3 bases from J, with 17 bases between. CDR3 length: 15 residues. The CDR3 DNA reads TGTGCCAGTAGGGGCTCAGGGGCAGCGGACTATGGCTACACCTTC. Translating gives CASRGSGAADYGYTF.

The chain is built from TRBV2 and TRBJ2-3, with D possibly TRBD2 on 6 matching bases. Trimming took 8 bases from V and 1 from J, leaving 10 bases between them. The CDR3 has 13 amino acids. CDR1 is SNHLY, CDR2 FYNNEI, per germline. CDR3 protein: CASSWGGTDTQYF. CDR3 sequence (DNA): TGTGCCAGCTCTTGGGGGGGCACAGATACGCAGTATTTT.

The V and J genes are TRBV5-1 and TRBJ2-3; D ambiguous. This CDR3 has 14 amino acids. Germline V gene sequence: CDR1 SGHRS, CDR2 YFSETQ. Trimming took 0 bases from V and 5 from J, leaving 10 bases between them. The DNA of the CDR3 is TGCGCCAGCAGCTTGGTGGAGTCGGGAGATACGCAGTATTTT. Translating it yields CASSLVESGDTQYF.

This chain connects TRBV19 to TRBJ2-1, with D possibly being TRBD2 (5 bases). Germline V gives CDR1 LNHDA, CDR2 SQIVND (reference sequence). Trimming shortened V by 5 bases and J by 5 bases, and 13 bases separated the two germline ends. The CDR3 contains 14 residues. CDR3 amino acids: CASSGGLVHNEQFF. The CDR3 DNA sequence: TGTGCCAGTAGTGGCGGACTGGTTCACAATGAGCAGTTCTTC.

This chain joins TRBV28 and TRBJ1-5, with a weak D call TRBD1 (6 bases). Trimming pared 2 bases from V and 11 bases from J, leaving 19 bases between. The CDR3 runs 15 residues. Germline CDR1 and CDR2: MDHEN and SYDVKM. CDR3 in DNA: TGTGCCAGCAGTTTAAGTTACCGCGGAAGGGGGGCCCAGCATTTT. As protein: CASSLSYRGRGAQHF.

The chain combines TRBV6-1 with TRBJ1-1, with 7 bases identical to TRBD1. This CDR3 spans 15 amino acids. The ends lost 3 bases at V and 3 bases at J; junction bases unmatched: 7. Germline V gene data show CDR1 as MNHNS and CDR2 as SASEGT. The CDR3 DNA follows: TGTGCCAGCAGTGAGAGTACAGGGGCTGACACTGAAGCTTTCTTT. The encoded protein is CASSESTGADTEAFF.

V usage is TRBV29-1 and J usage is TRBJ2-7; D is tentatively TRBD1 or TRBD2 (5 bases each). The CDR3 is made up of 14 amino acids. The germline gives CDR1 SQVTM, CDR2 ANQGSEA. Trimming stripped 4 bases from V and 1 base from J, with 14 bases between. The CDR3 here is CSVARGFGSYEQYF. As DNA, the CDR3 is TGCAGCGTTGCCCGGGGCTTCGGATCCTACGAGCAGTACTTC.

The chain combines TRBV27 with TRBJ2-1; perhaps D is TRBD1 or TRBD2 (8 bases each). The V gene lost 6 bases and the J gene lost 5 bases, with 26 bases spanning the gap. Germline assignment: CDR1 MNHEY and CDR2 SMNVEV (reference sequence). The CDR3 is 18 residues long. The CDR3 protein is CASSPDRVKREWNNEQFF. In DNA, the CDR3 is TGTGCCAGCAGCCCGGACAGGGTTAAGCGGGAGTGGAACAATGAGCAGTTCTTC.

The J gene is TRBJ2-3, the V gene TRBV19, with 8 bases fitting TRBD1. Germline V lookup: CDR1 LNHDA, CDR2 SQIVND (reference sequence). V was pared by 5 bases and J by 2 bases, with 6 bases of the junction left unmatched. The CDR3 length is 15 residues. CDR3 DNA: TGTGCCAGTAGTCCACGGGACAGGTACACAGATACGCAGTATTTT. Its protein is CASSPRDRYTDTQYF.

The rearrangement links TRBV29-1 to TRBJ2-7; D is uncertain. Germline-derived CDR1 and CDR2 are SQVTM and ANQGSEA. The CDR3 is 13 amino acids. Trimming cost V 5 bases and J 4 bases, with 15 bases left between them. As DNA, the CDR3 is TGCAGCGTTAATCCGGCTTTGGGATACGAGCAGTACTTC. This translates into CSVNPALGYEQYF.

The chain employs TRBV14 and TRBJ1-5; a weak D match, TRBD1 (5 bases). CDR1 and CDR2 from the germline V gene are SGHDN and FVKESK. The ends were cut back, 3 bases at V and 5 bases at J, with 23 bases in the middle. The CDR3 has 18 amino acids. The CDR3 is CASSQKVALGARDQPQHF. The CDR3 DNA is TGTGCCAGCAGCCAGAAAGTTGCTTTAGGGGCGCGCGATCAGCCCCAGCATTTT.

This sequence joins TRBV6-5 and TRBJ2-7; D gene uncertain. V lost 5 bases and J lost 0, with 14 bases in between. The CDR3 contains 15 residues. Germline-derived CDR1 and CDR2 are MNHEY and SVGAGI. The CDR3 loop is CASSIASLSSYEQYF. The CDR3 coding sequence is TGTGCCAGCAGTATAGCTTCTTTAAGCTCCTACGAGCAGTACTTC.

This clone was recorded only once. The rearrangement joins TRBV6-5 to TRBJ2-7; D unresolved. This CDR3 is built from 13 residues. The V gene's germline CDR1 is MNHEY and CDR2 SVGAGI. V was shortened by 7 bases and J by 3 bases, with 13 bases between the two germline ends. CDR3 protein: CASTSPVLYEQYF. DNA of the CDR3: TGTGCCAGCACCTCCCCCGTCCTCTACGAGCAGTACTTC.

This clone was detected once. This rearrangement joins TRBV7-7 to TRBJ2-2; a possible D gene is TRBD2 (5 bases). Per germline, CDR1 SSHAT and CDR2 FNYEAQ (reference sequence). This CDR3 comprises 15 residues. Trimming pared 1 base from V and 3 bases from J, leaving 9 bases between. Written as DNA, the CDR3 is TGTGCCAGCAGCTTAGATGCGGGTTACACCGGGGAGCTGTTTTTT. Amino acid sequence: CASSLDAGYTGELFF. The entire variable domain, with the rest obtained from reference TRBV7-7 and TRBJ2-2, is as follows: GAGVSQSPRYKVTKRGQDVTLRCDPISSHATLYWYQQALGQGPEFLTYFNYEAQPDKSGLPSDRFSAERPEGSISTLTIQRTEQRDSAMYRCASSLDAGYTGELFFGEGSRLTVL.